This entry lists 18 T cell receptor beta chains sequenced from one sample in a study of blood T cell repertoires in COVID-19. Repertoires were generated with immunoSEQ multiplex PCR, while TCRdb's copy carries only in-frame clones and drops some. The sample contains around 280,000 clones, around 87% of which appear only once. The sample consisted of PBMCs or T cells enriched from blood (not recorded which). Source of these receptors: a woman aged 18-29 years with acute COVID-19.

CDR3: CASSHRESSYNEQFF. CDR3 DNA sequence: TGTGCCAGCAGCCACCGGGAGAGCTCCTACAATGAGCAGTTCTTC. V usage is TRBV14 and J usage is TRBJ2-1; maybe TRBD2 (6 bases). Germline loops: CDR1 SGHDN, CDR2 FVKESK. The CDR3 is 15 amino acids. Trimming removed 3 bases from V and 0 bases from J, with 9 bases in between. Full variable domain (missing parts from reference TRBV14 and TRBJ2-1): EAGVTQFPSHSVIEKGQTVTLRCDPISGHDNLYWYRRVMGKEIKFLLHFVKESKQDESGMPNNRFLAERTGGTYSTLKVQPAELEDSGVYFCASSHRESSYNEQFFGPGTRLTVL.

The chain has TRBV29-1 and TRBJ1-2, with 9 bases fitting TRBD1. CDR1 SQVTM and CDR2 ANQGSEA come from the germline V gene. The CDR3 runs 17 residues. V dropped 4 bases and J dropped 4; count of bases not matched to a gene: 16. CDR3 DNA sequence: TGCAGCGTTGTGAGTAGTGGACCGGGACAGGGTCCCTATGGCTACACCTTC. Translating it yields CSVVSSGPGQGPYGYTF.

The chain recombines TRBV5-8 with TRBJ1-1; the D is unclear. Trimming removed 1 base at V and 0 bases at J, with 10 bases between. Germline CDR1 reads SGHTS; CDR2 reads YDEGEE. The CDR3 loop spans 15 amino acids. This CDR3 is CASSLLLVLNTEAFF. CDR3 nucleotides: TGTGCCAGCAGCTTGTTACTGGTACTGAACACTGAAGCTTTCTTT.

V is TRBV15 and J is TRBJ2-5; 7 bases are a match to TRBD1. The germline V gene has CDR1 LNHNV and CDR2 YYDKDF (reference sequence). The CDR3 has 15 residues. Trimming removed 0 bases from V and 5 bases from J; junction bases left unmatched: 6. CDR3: CATSRDGARGETQYF. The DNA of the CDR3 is TGTGCCACCAGCAGAGATGGTGCCAGGGGGGAGACCCAGTACTTC.

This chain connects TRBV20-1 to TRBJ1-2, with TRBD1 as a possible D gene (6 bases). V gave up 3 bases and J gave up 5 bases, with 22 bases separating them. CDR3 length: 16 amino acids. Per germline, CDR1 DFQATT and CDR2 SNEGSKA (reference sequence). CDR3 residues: CSASSPGRGSGYGYTF. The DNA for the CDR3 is TGCAGTGCTAGTTCGCCAGGGAGGGGGTCTGGGTATGGCTACACCTTC.

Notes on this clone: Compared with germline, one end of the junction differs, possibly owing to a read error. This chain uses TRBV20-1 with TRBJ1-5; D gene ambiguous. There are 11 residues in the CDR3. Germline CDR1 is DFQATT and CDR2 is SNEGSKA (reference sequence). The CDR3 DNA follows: TGCAGTGCTAGGTATGGAGGGTGGTTACTTTTT. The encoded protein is CSARYGGWLLF.

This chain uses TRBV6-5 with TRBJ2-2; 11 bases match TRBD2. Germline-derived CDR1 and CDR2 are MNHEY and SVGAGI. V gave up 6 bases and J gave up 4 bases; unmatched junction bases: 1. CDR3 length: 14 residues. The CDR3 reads CASRGTSGTGELFF. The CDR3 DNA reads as TGTGCCAGCAGAGGGACTAGCGGCACCGGGGAGCTGTTTTTT.

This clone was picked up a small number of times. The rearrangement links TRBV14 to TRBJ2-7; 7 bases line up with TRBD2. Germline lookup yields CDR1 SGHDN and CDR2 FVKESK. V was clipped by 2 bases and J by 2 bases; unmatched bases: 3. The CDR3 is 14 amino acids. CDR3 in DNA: TGTGCCAGCAGCCAAATTGCGGGGGCCTACGAGCAGTACTTC. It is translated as CASSQIAGAYEQYF.

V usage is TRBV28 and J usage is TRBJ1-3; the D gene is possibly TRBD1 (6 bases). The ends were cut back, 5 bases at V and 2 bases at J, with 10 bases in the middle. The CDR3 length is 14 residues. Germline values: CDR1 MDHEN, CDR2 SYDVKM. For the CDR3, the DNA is TGTGCCAGCAGTGTCAGGGGTACTGGAAACACCATATATTTT. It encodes CASSVRGTGNTIYF. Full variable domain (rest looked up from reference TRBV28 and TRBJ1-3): DVKVTQSSRYLVKRTGEKVFLECVQDMDHENMFWYRQDPGLGLRLIYFSYDVKMKEKGDIPEGYSVSREKKERFSLILESASTNQTSMYLCASSVRGTGNTIYFGEGSWLTVV.

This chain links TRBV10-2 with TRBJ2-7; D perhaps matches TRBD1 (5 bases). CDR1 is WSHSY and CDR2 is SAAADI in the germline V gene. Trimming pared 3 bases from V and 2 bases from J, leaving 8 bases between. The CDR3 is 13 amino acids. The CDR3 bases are TGCGCCAGCAGTGATGGACACCCCTACGAGCAGTACTTC. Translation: CASSDGHPYEQYF.

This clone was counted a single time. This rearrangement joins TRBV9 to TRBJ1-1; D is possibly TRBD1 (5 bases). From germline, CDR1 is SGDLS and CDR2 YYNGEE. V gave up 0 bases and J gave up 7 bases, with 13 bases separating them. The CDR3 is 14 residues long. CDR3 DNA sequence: TGTGCCAGCAGCGTAGTTGGTCGTGACAGTGAAGCTTTCTTT. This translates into CASSVVGRDSEAFF.

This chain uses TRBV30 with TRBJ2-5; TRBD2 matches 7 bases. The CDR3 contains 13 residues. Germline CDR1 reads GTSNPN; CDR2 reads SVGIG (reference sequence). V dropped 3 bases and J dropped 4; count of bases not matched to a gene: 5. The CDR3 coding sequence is TGTGCCTGGAGAGTGGCGGGAGTAGAGACCCAGTACTTC. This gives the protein CAWRVAGVETQYF.

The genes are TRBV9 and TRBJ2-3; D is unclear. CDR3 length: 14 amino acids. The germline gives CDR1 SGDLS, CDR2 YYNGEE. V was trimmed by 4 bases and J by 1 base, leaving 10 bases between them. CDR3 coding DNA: TGTGCCAGCAGCTACGACACGGGCACAGATACGCAGTATTTT. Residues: CASSYDTGTDTQYF.

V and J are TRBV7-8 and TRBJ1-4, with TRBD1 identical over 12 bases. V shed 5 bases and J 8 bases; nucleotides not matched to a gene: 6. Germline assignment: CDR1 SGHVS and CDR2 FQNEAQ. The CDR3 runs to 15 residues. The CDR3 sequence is CASSPAGTGGEKLFF. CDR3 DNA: TGTGCCAGCAGCCCGGCCGGGACAGGGGGCGAAAAACTGTTTTTT.

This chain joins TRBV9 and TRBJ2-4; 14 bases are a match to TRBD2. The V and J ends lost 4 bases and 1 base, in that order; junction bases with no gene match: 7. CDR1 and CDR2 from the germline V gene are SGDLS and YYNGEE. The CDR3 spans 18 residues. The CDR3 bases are TGTGCCAGCAGCTCAGGGACTAGCGGGAGCGGCGCCAAAAACATTCAGTACTTC. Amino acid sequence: CASSSGTSGSGAKNIQYF.

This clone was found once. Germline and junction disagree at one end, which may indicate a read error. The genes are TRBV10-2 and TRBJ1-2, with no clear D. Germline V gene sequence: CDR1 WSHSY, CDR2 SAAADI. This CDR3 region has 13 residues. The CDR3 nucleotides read TGCGCCAGCAGTGAAGCACCGACTCTTGGCCACACCTTC. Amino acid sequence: CASSEAPTLGHTF.

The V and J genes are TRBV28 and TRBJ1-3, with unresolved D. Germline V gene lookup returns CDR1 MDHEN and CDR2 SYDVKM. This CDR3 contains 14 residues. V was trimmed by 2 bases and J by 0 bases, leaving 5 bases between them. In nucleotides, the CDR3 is TGTGCCAGCAGTTTAACGCGCTCTGGAAACACCATATATTTT. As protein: CASSLTRSGNTIYF.

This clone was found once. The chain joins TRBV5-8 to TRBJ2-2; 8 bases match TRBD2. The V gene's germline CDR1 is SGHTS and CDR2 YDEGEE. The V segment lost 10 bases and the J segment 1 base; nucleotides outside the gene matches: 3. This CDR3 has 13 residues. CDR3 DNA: TGTGCCCGGGGGGGCTGGAACACCGGGGAGCTGTTTTTT. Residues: CARGGWNTGELFF. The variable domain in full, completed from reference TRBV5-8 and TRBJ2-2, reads EAGVTQSPTHLIKTRGQQATLRCSPISGHTSVYWYQQALGLGLQFLLWYDEGEERNRGNFPPRFSGRQFPNYSSELNVNALELEDSALYLCARGGWNTGELFFGEGSRLTVL.